This TCR beta chain originates from a study of cytomegalovirus exposure and HLA in healthy donors. General study points: When analyzed later, a missense DCLRE1C variant was found to be linked to TCR beta V- and J-gene trimming.

Note on this clone: Its target is not known.

A multiplex PCR was run with 60 Vbeta primers and 13 Jbeta primers. The assay was immunoSEQ multiplex PCR, and TCRdb's table has in-frame clones only and misses some. The table shows more than 150,000 clones, with roughly 87% occurring only once. Trimming took 5 bases from V and 5 from J, leaving 21 bases between them. The CDR3 runs to 16 residues. Germline V gives CDR1 SGHVS, CDR2 FNYEAQ. The sample comprised PBMCs. The receptor's source is a middle-aged man in good health and CMV-seronegative. The V gene is TRBV7-6, the J gene TRBJ2-5; a weak D match, TRBD2 (6 bases). This CDR3 is CASSHGSGGVVETQYF. The CDR3 bases are TGTGCCAGCAGCCATGGCAGTGGCGGGGTGGTGGAGACCCAGTACTTC.